Below, 22 T cell receptor beta chains from the same sample are listed, as sequenced in a study of graft-versus-host responses after intestinal transplantation. The data were produced by immunoSEQ multiplex PCR, yet TCRdb's version contains in-frame clones alone and is incomplete. There are 70,000 or so clones in the sample; 84% occur only once, and 0.39% lies in the top ten. No antigen is known for these receptors. The sample here was unstimulated CD4+ T cells sorted from spleen or lymph node cells, taken before transplant. The receptor set was obtained from a human donor who was the organ donor for an intestinal transplant.

The chain is built from TRBV2 and TRBJ1-5; D is ambiguous. The CDR3 runs to 12 residues. Trimming removed 5 bases at V and 9 bases at J, with 11 bases between. Germline CDR1 is SNHLY and CDR2 is FYNNEI. The chain's CDR3 is CASSRRTGPQHF. Written as DNA, the CDR3 is TGTGCCAGCAGTAGACGAACGGGGCCCCAGCATTTT.

The rearrangement joins TRBV7-9 to TRBJ1-1, with D perhaps matching TRBD1 (5 bases). Germline-derived CDR1 and CDR2 are SEHNR and FQNEAQ (reference sequence). This CDR3 is 13 amino acids long. V lost 5 bases and J lost 8, with 15 bases in between. This chain's CDR3 is CASSLQEGTEAFF. The CDR3 DNA follows: TGTGCCAGCAGCCTACAGGAGGGGACCGAAGCTTTCTTT.

The V gene is TRBV9, the J gene TRBJ2-5; 14 nucleotides line up with TRBD2. J lost 5 bases, V lost 0 bases, and 9 bases had no gene match. Per the germline V gene, CDR1 is SGDLS and CDR2 is YYNGEE. The CDR3 is 18 residues long. In nucleotides, the CDR3 is TGTGCCAGCAGCGTAGGACTAGCGGGGGGGCTCGGGGTGGAGACCCAGTACTTC. Amino acid sequence: CASSVGLAGGLGVETQYF.

The V and J genes are TRBV7-8 and TRBJ2-5; D may be TRBD1 (5 bases). Germline assignment: CDR1 SGHVS and CDR2 FQNEAQ. This CDR3 is built from 13 residues. V lost 3 bases, J lost 2 bases, and 7 bases lay in between. CDR3 loop: CASSLNRQETQYF. The DNA of the CDR3 is TGTGCCAGCAGCTTGAACAGGCAAGAGACCCAGTACTTC.

CDR3 in DNA: TGTGCCAGCAGGAGACTAGCTAGAGAGACCCAGTACTTC. It specifies CASRRLARETQYF. The V and J genes are TRBV6-1 and TRBJ2-5, with 7 bases fitting TRBD2. CDR3 length equals 13 residues. Unmatched junction bases numbered 5, after V lost 6 bases and J lost 4 bases. Germline V gives CDR1 MNHNS, CDR2 SASEGT.

This chain connects TRBV6-6 to TRBJ1-2, with no clear D. Germline CDR1 and CDR2: MNHNY and SVGAGI (reference sequence). CDR3 length: 13 residues. V dropped 6 bases and J dropped 0 bases, with 8 bases sitting between them. This CDR3 reads CASRPGPNYGYTF. CDR3 DNA sequence: TGTGCCAGCAGACCAGGCCCTAACTATGGCTACACCTTC.

The chain has TRBV2 and TRBJ1-1; TRBD1 aligns across 9 bases. This CDR3 is 12 amino acids long. In germline, CDR1 is SNHLY, CDR2 FYNNEI. Trimming cost V 8 bases and J 8 bases; bases outside gene matches: 6. This chain's CDR3 is CASRTGVFEAFF. As DNA, the CDR3 is TGTGCCAGCCGGACAGGGGTTTTCGAAGCTTTCTTT.

The chain uses TRBV27 and TRBJ2-5; no firm D call. Trimming took off 4 bases at V and 1 base at J, with 7 bases between the two ends. The CDR3 sequence is 13 residues long. Germline V gives CDR1 MNHEY, CDR2 SMNVEV (reference sequence). This CDR3 reads CASSSGRQETQYF. CDR3 bases: TGTGCCAGCAGTTCAGGCCGCCAAGAGACCCAGTACTTC.

The CDR3 region has the DNA TGTGCCAGCAGTTTTCCCCCCCGGAACATTCAGTACTTC. This gives the protein CASSFPPRNIQYF. The chain combines TRBV28 with TRBJ2-4; no reliable D call. Germline CDR1 and CDR2: MDHEN and SYDVKM. CDR3 size: 13 residues. V was pared by 3 bases and J by 7 bases, with 10 bases between.

The chain carries TRBV6-1 and TRBJ2-5; the match to TRBD2 covers 7 bases. This CDR3 contains 14 residues. Trimming cost V 7 bases and J 4 bases; bases outside gene matches: 9. The V gene's germline CDR1 is MNHNS and CDR2 SASEGT. The CDR3 DNA follows: TGTGCCAGCATAGGGCTAGCGGTCGGAGAGACCCAGTACTTC. Translated: CASIGLAVGETQYF.

The rearrangement links TRBV6-4 to TRBJ1-3; D is undetermined. Trimming cost V 0 bases and J 0 bases, with 6 bases left between them. The CDR3 runs 15 residues. From germline, CDR1 is MRHNA and CDR2 SNTAGT. The CDR3 protein is CASSDSRHSGNTIYF. CDR3 bases: TGTGCCAGCAGTGACTCGAGGCACTCTGGAAACACCATATATTTT.

This chain connects TRBV27 to TRBJ1-2, with D maybe TRBD1 (6 bases). The germline V gene has CDR1 MNHEY and CDR2 SMNVEV (reference sequence). CDR3 length: 12 amino acids. With 8 bases removed from V and 8 bases from J, the gap between germline ends came to 15 bases. CDR3 region: CASRGGGGGYTF. The DNA of the CDR3 is TGTGCCAGCCGAGGGGGGGGCGGCGGCTACACCTTC.

V usage is TRBV7-2 and J usage is TRBJ2-2, with D possibly TRBD1 on 5 matching bases. V lost 2 bases to trimming and J lost 1 base, with 8 bases between them. The germline V gene encodes CDR1 SGHTA and CDR2 FQGNSA. This CDR3 contains 15 residues. Written as DNA, the CDR3 is TGTGCCAGCAGCTTACGGCAGGGGAACACCGGGGAGCTGTTTTTT. It specifies CASSLRQGNTGELFF.

This clone occurred a few times. CDR3 in amino acids: CASRGQPNSGANVLTF. CDR3 bases: TGCGCCAGCCGAGGCCAGCCGAACTCTGGGGCCAACGTCCTGACTTTC. This chain joins TRBV5-1 and TRBJ2-6; no clear D gene. The V end lost 7 bases, the J end lost 0 bases, and 14 bases lay between the germline ends. The CDR3 extends over 16 amino acids. Germline assignment: CDR1 SGHRS and CDR2 YFSETQ.

The V and J genes are TRBV18 and TRBJ2-7; D might be TRBD1 (6 bases). The CDR3 consists of 13 residues. V was clipped by 3 bases and J by 2 bases, with 8 bases between them. Looked up from germline, CDR1 is KGHSH and CDR2 is LQKENI. CDR3 DNA sequence: TGTGCCAGCTCACCCGGGACAACCTACGAGCAGTACGTC. Its translation is CASSPGTTYEQYV.

The chain joins TRBV6-1 to TRBJ2-7, with D tentatively TRBD2 (6 bases). CDR1 is MNHNS and CDR2 is SASEGT in the germline V gene. V lost 3 bases to trimming and J lost 2 bases, with 11 bases between them. This CDR3 comprises 14 residues. CDR3: CASSETGRAYEQYV. CDR3 coding DNA: TGTGCCAGCAGTGAGACCGGGAGAGCCTACGAGCAGTACGTC.

The chain recombines TRBV6-1 with TRBJ2-1; possible D gene TRBD1, 5 bases. V dropped 5 bases and J dropped 7 bases, with 12 bases sitting between them. The CDR3 extends over 13 amino acids. The V gene's germline CDR1 is MNHNS and CDR2 SASEGT. The CDR3 DNA is TGTGCCAGCAGTACGCGCCCAGGGAATGAGCAGTTCTTC. Translating gives CASSTRPGNEQFF.

This rearrangement joins TRBV7-3 to TRBJ2-2; no firm D call. V was cut by 5 bases and J by 3 bases, with 13 bases left in between. The CDR3 is made up of 15 amino acids. Per germline, CDR1 SGHTA and CDR2 FQGTGA. The CDR3 here is CASSPQGGDTGELFF. DNA of the CDR3: TGTGCCAGCAGCCCGCAAGGCGGCGACACCGGGGAGCTGTTTTTT. The variable domain in full, with the rest retrieved from reference TRBV7-3 and TRBJ2-2, is GAGVSQTPSNKVTEKGKYVELRCDPISGHTALYWYRQSLGQGPEFLIYFQGTGAADDSGLPNDRFFAVRPEGSVSTLKIQRTERGDSAVYLCASSPQGGDTGELFFGEGSRLTVL.

The CDR3 spells CASSSFDRGPSYEQYV. CDR3 DNA: TGTGCCAGCAGCAGCTTTGACAGGGGTCCCTCCTACGAGCAGTACGTC. The chain employs TRBV21-1 and TRBJ2-7; TRBD1 is the table's D call, not checked against the DNA. TRBV21-1 is a pseudogene locus. The CDR3 totals 16 residues.

The V call is TRBV2, the J call TRBJ1-1, with D uncertain. The ends were cut back, 6 bases at V and 11 bases at J, with 19 bases in the middle. Looked up from germline, CDR1 is SNHLY and CDR2 is FYNNEI. The CDR3 is 13 amino acids. The CDR3 reads CASSKAGLTPAFF. The CDR3 bases are TGTGCCAGCAGCAAAGCAGGTCTGACCCCCGCTTTCTTT.

The chain recombines TRBV14 with TRBJ2-1, with TRBD2 identical over 8 bases. Germline V gene sequence: CDR1 SGHDN, CDR2 FVKESK. The trim removed 3 bases at V and 10 bases at J, leaving 8 bases unmatched. The CDR3 is 14 residues long. The CDR3 sequence is CASSQVLAATEQFF. CDR3 DNA: TGTGCCAGCAGCCAGGTACTAGCGGCTACAGAGCAGTTCTTC.

The V and J genes are TRBV7-2 and TRBJ1-1; D is unresolved. Germline-derived CDR1 and CDR2 are SGHTA and FQGNSA. This CDR3 has 16 amino acids. The ends were cut back, 3 bases at V and 5 bases at J, with 19 bases in the middle. CDR3 residues: CASSLSFGRPRTEAFF. Written as DNA, the CDR3 is TGTGCCAGCAGCTTGAGTTTCGGGAGGCCAAGAACTGAAGCTTTCTTT. The full variable domain, its missing parts supplied by reference TRBV7-2 and TRBJ1-1, is GAGVSQSPSNKVTEKGKDVELRCDPISGHTALYWYRQSLGQGLEFLIYFQGNSAPDKSGLPSDRFSAERTGGSVSTLTIQRTQQEDSAVYLCASSLSFGRPRTEAFFGQGTRLTVV.